This is a list of T cell receptor beta chains from one sample in a study of blood T cell repertoires in COVID-19. Only in-frame clones appear in the TCRdb table, and some are missing; sequencing was by immunoSEQ multiplex PCR. The sample has around 200,000 clones, about 90% seen once. The sample comprised peripheral blood. These receptors were obtained from a woman younger than 30 who had recovered from COVID-19. Each CDR3 is given with its conserved first and last residue. A D gene is named only where the DNA matches it firmly. Some rows have no size entry. The others give once, few or many, or a class for an expanded clone.

CDR3aa,CDR3nt,j_gene,d_gene,v_gene,abundance
CASSSWAGVEQYF,TGTGCCAGCAGTTCATGGGCAGGGGTTGAGCAGTACTTC,TRBJ2-7,.,TRBV6-2/TRBV6-3,.
CASSVTGRPGGYTF,TGTGCCAGCAGCGTCACAGGTCGACCTGGAGGCTACACCTTC,TRBJ1-2,.,TRBV9,.
CSVSDSWNTEAFF,TGCAGCGTTTCCGACAGTTGGAACACTGAAGCTTTCTTT,TRBJ1-1,.,TRBV29-1,.
CASSQEGREPYNEQFF,TGTGCCAGCAGCCAAGAGGGGAGGGAGCCCTACAATGAGCAGTTCTTC,TRBJ2-1,TRBD2,TRBV3-1/TRBV3-2,many
CASGLAGGTNTGELFF,TGTGCCAGCGGGCTAGCGGGGGGGACGAACACCGGGGAGCTGTTTTTT,TRBJ2-2,TRBD2,TRBV7-6,once
CASNQREMGEQFF,TGTGCCAGCAATCAGCGGGAGATGGGTGAGCAGTTCTTC,TRBJ2-1,TRBD2,TRBV6-6,.
CSVDKGAVPYGYTF,TGCAGCGTTGATAAGGGGGCCGTACCCTATGGCTACACCTTC,TRBJ1-2,TRBD1,TRBV29-1,.
CAIASGQVGAFF,TGTGCCATCGCATCCGGACAGGTTGGGGCTTTCTTT,TRBJ1-1,TRBD1,TRBV10-3,few
CASSAPRDRGPNEQFF,TGTGCCAGCAGCGCTCCCCGGGACAGGGGACCCAATGAGCAGTTCTTC,TRBJ2-1,TRBD1,TRBV9,.
CASIVDSYNEKLFF,TGTGCCAGCATAGTCGACAGCTATAATGAAAAACTGTTTTTT,TRBJ1-4,.,TRBV6-5,.
CASSARDRGGYTF,TGTGCCAGCAGCGCCCGGGACAGAGGAGGCTACACCTTC,TRBJ1-2,TRBD1,TRBV9,few
CASSVTYNSPLHF,TGTGCCAGCAGTGTAACCTATAATTCACCCCTCCACTTT,TRBJ1-6,.,TRBV27,.
CASSARDRGTYEQYF,TGTGCCAGCAGCGCCCGGGACAGGGGGACCTACGAGCAGTACTTC,TRBJ2-7,TRBD1,TRBV7-2,.
CASSQGPLAGDEQFF,TGTGCCAGCAGCCAAGGGCCCCTAGCGGGAGATGAGCAGTTCTTC,TRBJ2-1,TRBD2,TRBV4-2,.
CASSEYVGSGSSYNEQFF,TGTGCCAGCAGTGAATATGTAGGTAGCGGGAGCTCCTACAATGAGCAGTTCTTC,TRBJ2-1,TRBD2,TRBV25-1,.
CASSPQYF,TGTGCCAGCAGCCCTCAGTACTTC,TRBJ2-7,.,TRBV12-3/TRBV12-4,.
CASSLDRPHGGYTF,TGCGCCAGCAGCTTGGACAGGCCTCATGGTGGCTACACCTTC,TRBJ1-2,.,TRBV5-1,.
CASSLGRQFQETQYF,TGTGCCAGCAGCTTAGGGCGGCAGTTCCAAGAGACCCAGTACTTC,TRBJ2-5,.,TRBV7-2,.
CASSFRDRTNEKLFF,TGTGCCAGCAGCTTCCGGGACAGGACTAATGAAAAACTGTTTTTT,TRBJ1-4,TRBD1,TRBV5-6,.
CASSLSRTRSTDTQYF,TGTGCCAGCAGCTTATCGAGGACTAGGAGCACAGATACGCAGTATTTT,TRBJ2-3,TRBD2,TRBV7-6,.
CASSRDRSPGELFF,TGTGCCAGCTCAAGGGACAGGTCTCCCGGGGAGCTGTTTTTT,TRBJ2-2,TRBD1,TRBV18,once
CASSLGGGRELFF,TGTGCCAGCAGCTTAGGCGGAGGGAGGGAGCTGTTTTTT,TRBJ2-2,.,TRBV11-3,.